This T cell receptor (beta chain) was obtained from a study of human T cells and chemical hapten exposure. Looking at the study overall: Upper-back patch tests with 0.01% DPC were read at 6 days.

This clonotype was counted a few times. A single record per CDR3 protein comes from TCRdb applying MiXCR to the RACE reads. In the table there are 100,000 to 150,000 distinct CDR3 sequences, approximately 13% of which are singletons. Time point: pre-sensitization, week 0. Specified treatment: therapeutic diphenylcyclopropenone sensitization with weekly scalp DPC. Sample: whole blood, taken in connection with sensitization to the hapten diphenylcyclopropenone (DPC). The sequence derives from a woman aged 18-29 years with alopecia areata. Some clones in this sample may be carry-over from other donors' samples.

CDR3 residues: CASSQVGGPSYEQYF. The DNA for the CDR3 is TGTGCCAGCAGCCAAGTAGGAGGGCCTTCCTACGAGCAGTACTTC. The chain recombines TRBV3-1 with TRBJ2-7; D possibly corresponds to TRBD2 (6 bases). There are 15 residues in the CDR3. V lost 1 base and J 1 base, leaving 11 bases between the germline ends. Germline values: CDR1 LGHDT, CDR2 YNNKEL (reference sequence).